This T cell receptor beta chain originates from a study of blood T cells in healthy people across ages. Total RNA, at least 5 micrograms per sample, came from PBMCs. This clonotype turned up a few times. Sample-barcoded 5' priming and a J-beta primer mix drove a second PCR of roughly 6 to 12 cycles. Each CDR3 protein is one row after TCRdb ran MiXCR on the 5' RACE reads. The sample holds hundreds of thousands of distinct CDR3 sequences, around a fifth seen once. The CDR3 totals 12 residues. CDR1 is SGDLS and CDR2 is YYNGEE in the germline V gene. The V gene lost 3 bases and the J gene lost 4 bases, with 7 bases spanning the gap.

Material for sequencing was blood. This sequence originates from a man in his 70s in good health. The chain has TRBV9 and TRBJ2-5; D is undetermined. The CDR3 DNA reads TGTGCCAGCAGCGCTCAACTAGAGACCCAGTACTTC. Translated: CASSAQLETQYF.